This passage covers 8 T cell receptor beta chains from one sample sequenced in a study of blood T cell repertoires in COVID-19. Sequencing was performed with immunoSEQ multiplex PCR; in TCRdb, only in-frame clones are kept and a portion is missing. The table records approximately 250,000 clones, almost 85% of them present only once. Sample: PBMCs or T cells enriched from blood (not recorded which). The receptors were sampled from a woman aged 45-59 years with acute COVID-19.

V and J are TRBV10-1 and TRBJ2-3; a possible D gene is TRBD2 (6 bases). V gave up 9 bases and J gave up 1 base, with 8 bases separating them. The CDR3 extends over 12 amino acids. Per the germline V gene, CDR1 is WNHNN and CDR2 is SYGVQD (reference sequence). In nucleotides, the CDR3 is TGCGCCAGGGACTACGGCACAGATACGCAGTATTTT. The encoded protein is CARDYGTDTQYF.

The chain is built from TRBV5-4 and TRBJ1-2; D is unresolved. Trimming left V 0 bases short and J 8 bases short, with 8 bases between. The germline V gene has CDR1 SGHNT and CDR2 YYREEE (reference sequence). There are 12 residues in the CDR3. DNA for the CDR3: TGTGCCAGCAGCTTGGACGGGAAAGGCTACACCTTC. Residues: CASSLDGKGYTF.

The chain carries TRBV18 and TRBJ1-2, with D possibly TRBD1 on 5 matching bases. CDR1 and CDR2 from the germline V gene are KGHSH and LQKENI. V was trimmed by 4 bases and J by 6 bases, leaving 18 bases between them. This CDR3 has 15 residues. The CDR3 reads CASSRFREASDGYTF. CDR3 in DNA: TGTGCCAGCTCACGATTCAGGGAAGCCTCGGATGGCTACACCTTC.

This sequence joins TRBV18 and TRBJ1-1; D perhaps matches TRBD1 (5 bases). Germline lookup yields CDR1 KGHSH and CDR2 LQKENI. V was trimmed by 0 bases and J by 4 bases, leaving 12 bases between them. The CDR3 has 15 amino acids. CDR3 amino acids: CASSPPGPGGTEAFF. The CDR3 coding sequence is TGTGCCAGCTCACCACCGGGCCCGGGGGGCACTGAAGCTTTCTTT.

The gene calls are TRBV6-2 or TRBV6-3 and TRBJ1-2; D is unclear. This CDR3 is 15 amino acids long. CDR1 MNHEY and CDR2 SVGEGT come from the germline V gene. V lost 2 bases and J 4 bases, leaving 14 bases between the germline ends. CDR3 in amino acids: CASSYEPGIGYGYTF. The CDR3 bases are TGTGCCAGCAGTTACGAACCGGGGATTGGCTATGGCTACACCTTC.

The chain combines TRBV11-2 with TRBJ1-2, with TRBD1 as a possible D gene (6 bases). The CDR3 is made up of 15 amino acids. Trimming shortened V by 5 bases and J by 0 bases, and 13 bases separated the two germline ends. The germline V gene encodes CDR1 SGHAT and CDR2 FQNNGV. The chain's CDR3 is CASSEQGNPNYGYTF. The CDR3 coding sequence is TGTGCCAGCAGCGAGCAGGGGAACCCTAACTATGGCTACACCTTC.

The chain is built from TRBV7-9 and TRBJ2-7; D perhaps matches TRBD1 (6 bases). The CDR3 extends over 13 amino acids. V lost 5 bases to trimming and J lost 1 base, with 9 bases between them. The germline gives CDR1 SEHNR, CDR2 FQNEAQ (reference sequence). CDR3 sequence reads: CASSTGTSYEQYF. CDR3 nucleotides: TGTGCCAGCAGCACCGGGACATCCTACGAGCAGTACTTC. The full variable domain, in which reference TRBV7-9 and TRBJ2-7 provide the parts outside the CDR3, is DTGVSQNPRHKITKRGQNVTFRCDPISEHNRLYWYRQTLGQGPEFLTYFQNEAQLEKSRLLSDRFSAERPKGSFSTLEIQRTEQGDSAMYLCASSTGTSYEQYFGPGTRLTVT.

This chain links TRBV11-3 with TRBJ2-1, with TRBD2 matching 8 bases. CDR1 and CDR2 from the germline V gene are SGHNT and YENEEA. The V and J ends lost 5 bases and 4 bases, in that order; junction bases with no gene match: 4. The CDR3 is 14 amino acids. The CDR3 protein is CASSKGLDYNEQFF. The CDR3 DNA follows: TGTGCCAGCAGCAAGGGACTAGATTACAATGAGCAGTTCTTC. The full variable domain, rest sourced from reference TRBV11-3 and TRBJ2-1, is EAGVVQSPRYKIIEKKQPVAFWCNPISGHNTLYWYLQNLGQGPELLIRYENEEAVDDSQLPKDRFSAERLKGVDSTLKIQPAELGDSAVYLCASSKGLDYNEQFFGPGTRLTVL.